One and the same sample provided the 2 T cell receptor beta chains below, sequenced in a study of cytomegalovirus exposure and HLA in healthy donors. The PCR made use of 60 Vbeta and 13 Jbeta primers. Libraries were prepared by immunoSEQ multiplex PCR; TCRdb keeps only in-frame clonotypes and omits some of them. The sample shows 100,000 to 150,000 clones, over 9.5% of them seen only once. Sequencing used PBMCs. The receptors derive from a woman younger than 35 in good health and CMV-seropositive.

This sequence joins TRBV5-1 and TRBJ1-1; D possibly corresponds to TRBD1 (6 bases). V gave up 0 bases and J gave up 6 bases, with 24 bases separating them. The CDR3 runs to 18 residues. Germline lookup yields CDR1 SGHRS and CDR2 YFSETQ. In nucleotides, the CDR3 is TGCGCCAGCAGCTTGGCGCAGACAGGATGGGGGTTCGGTGCTGAAGCTTTCTTT. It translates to CASSLAQTGWGFGAEAFF.

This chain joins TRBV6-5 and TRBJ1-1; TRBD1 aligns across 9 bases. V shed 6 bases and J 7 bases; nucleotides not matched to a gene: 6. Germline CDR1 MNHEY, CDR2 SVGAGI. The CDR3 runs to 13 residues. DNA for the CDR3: TGTGCCAGCAGGTTTGGGACAGGGCTTGAAGCTTTCTTT. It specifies CASRFGTGLEAFF.